The 27 T cell receptor beta chains in this list originate from one sample, sequenced in a study of control samples from healthy donors and cancer patients. The repertoire was sequenced with immunoSEQ multiplex PCR; TCRdb's copy has only in-frame clones and lacks some. The sample includes about 130,000 clones, 90% seen only once; the top ten take about 2.6%. Sequencing input: blood. The receptors were gathered from a man between 18 and 29 years old in good health.

The rearrangement links TRBV6-5 to TRBJ1-4, with 7 bases matching TRBD1. The CDR3 runs 14 residues. CDR1 is MNHEY, CDR2 SVGAGI, per germline. The V and J ends lost 5 bases and 5 bases, in that order; junction bases with no gene match: 5. The CDR3 here is CASSPTGLNEKLFF. For the CDR3, the DNA is TGTGCCAGCAGTCCGACAGGGTTAAATGAAAAACTGTTTTTT.

This clone was found once. V and J are TRBV7-8 and TRBJ2-5; 11 bases line up with TRBD2. Looked up from germline, CDR1 is SGHVS and CDR2 is FQNEAQ. J was trimmed by 3 bases and V by 3 bases; bases with no gene match: 18. This CDR3 has 20 amino acids. CDR3 sequence (DNA): TGTGCCAGCAGCTTTGACCCGGGACTAGCGGACCCGGCCGGGGAAGAGACCCAGTACTTC. It yields the protein CASSFDPGLADPAGEETQYF.

This sequence joins TRBV6-4 and TRBJ1-6, with D tentatively TRBD1 (6 bases). The length of the CDR3 is 14 residues. V shed 11 bases and J shed 6 bases, with 17 bases lying between them. Germline loops: CDR1 MRHNA, CDR2 SNTAGT. The DNA of the CDR3 is TGTGCCGGCGAGCCTCGGGGGCGTAATTCACCCCTCCACTTT. Translating it yields CAGEPRGRNSPLHF.

The chain is built from TRBV27 and TRBJ2-2, with TRBD2 matching over 15 bases. Germline V gene data show CDR1 as MNHEY and CDR2 as SMNVEV (reference sequence). Germline trimming cut 7 bases from V and 4 bases from J; bases unmatched to any gene: 22. The CDR3 contains 22 residues. The CDR3 nucleotides read TGTGCCAGCACCTTACGATCCGCACCGGGACTAGCGGGAGGTTACGGCACCGGGGAGCTGTTTTTT. Translated, it gives CASTLRSAPGLAGGYGTGELFF.

This clone came up once. V gene TRBV18 combines with J gene TRBJ2-2, with D perhaps TRBD1 or TRBD2 (6 bases each). The germline CDR1 and CDR2 sequences are KGHSH and LQKENI. V lost 4 bases and J lost 4, with 16 bases in between. The CDR3 loop spans 16 amino acids. The CDR3 loop is CASSLSFRGGTGELFF. CDR3 DNA: TGTGCCAGCTCACTGTCATTCAGGGGAGGCACCGGGGAGCTGTTTTTT.

This clone showed up just once. The chain joins TRBV3-1 (or the pseudogene TRBV3-2) to TRBJ1-1, with D possibly being TRBD1 (6 bases). The germline gives CDR1 LGHDT, CDR2 YNNKEL (reference sequence). V lost 0 bases and J 1 base, leaving 12 bases between the germline ends. This CDR3 is 16 amino acids long. The DNA of the CDR3 is TGTGCCAGCAGCCAAGACAGGGACACCTCGAACACTGAAGCTTTCTTT. This codes for CASSQDRDTSNTEAFF.

The J gene is TRBJ2-7, the V gene TRBV2; TRBD1 agrees at 9 bases. The CDR3 is 13 amino acids. Losses at the gene ends were 7 bases for V and 6 bases for J; bases not matched to a gene: 7. The germline V gene has CDR1 SNHLY and CDR2 FYNNEI. The CDR3 region is CASNRDRVAEQYF. In DNA form, the CDR3 reads TGTGCCAGCAACCGGGACAGGGTCGCCGAGCAGTACTTC.

The V and J genes are TRBV7-8 and TRBJ2-1; TRBD2 is a possible D gene (6 bases). This CDR3 contains 17 residues. The germline V gene has CDR1 SGHVS and CDR2 FQNEAQ. V lost 5 bases to trimming and J lost 0 bases, with 17 bases between them. CDR3 residues: CASSTTRLGSSYNEQFF. CDR3 nucleotide sequence: TGTGCCAGCAGCACTACCCGACTAGGTAGCTCCTACAATGAGCAGTTCTTC. Full variable domain (outside the CDR3, taken from reference TRBV7-8 and TRBJ2-1): GAGVSQSPRYKVAKRGQDVALRCDPISGHVSLFWYQQALGQGPEFLTYFQNEAQLDKSGLPSDRFFAERPEGSVSTLKIQRTQQEDSAVYLCASSTTRLGSSYNEQFFGPGTRLTVL.

V is TRBV4-1 and J is TRBJ2-1; D unresolved. The V gene's germline CDR1 is MGHRA and CDR2 YSYEKL. V lost 0 bases and J lost 5, with 11 bases in between. The CDR3 loop spans 15 amino acids. CDR3 nucleotide sequence: TGCGCCAGCAGCCAAGATCGGACCGTCGACAATGAGCAGTTCTTC. It yields the protein CASSQDRTVDNEQFF.

The chain has TRBV6-5 and TRBJ2-7; 10 positions match TRBD1. CDR1 and CDR2 (germline): MNHEY, SVGAGI. The CDR3 has 14 amino acids. V shed 10 bases and J 3 bases; nucleotides not matched to a gene: 9. CDR3 DNA sequence: TGTGCCACCGGACAGGGGGTTTCGTACTACGAGCAGTACTTC. Translated: CATGQGVSYYEQYF.

This chain joins TRBV7-9 and TRBJ2-1, with a possible D match to TRBD2 (7 bases). The V gene's germline CDR1 is SEHNR and CDR2 FQNEAQ (reference sequence). The CDR3 extends over 18 amino acids. V was trimmed by 1 base and J by 3 bases, leaving 19 bases between them. The CDR3 nucleotides are TGTGCCAGCAGCTTAGTAGGGTCGGGGGGCTGCAACTACAATGAGCAGTTCTTC. It codes for CASSLVGSGGCNYNEQFF.

The table lists this clone with a few counts. This chain connects TRBV11-3 to TRBJ2-1, with a tentative D call TRBD1 (6 bases). This CDR3 contains 13 residues. V was pared by 4 bases and J by 3 bases, with 7 bases between. Per the germline V gene, CDR1 is SGHNT and CDR2 is YENEEA. This CDR3 is CASSSQGYNEQFF. The DNA for the CDR3 is TGTGCCAGCAGCTCACAGGGCTACAATGAGCAGTTCTTC.

The genes are TRBV19 and TRBJ2-1; TRBD2 aligns across 12 bases. V gave up 7 bases and J gave up 7 bases; unmatched junction bases: 5. CDR1 is LNHDA and CDR2 is SQIVND in the germline V gene (reference sequence). CDR3 length equals 14 residues. CDR3 sequence reads: CASKASGRGNEQFF. Here the CDR3 DNA reads TGTGCCAGTAAGGCTAGCGGGAGGGGAAATGAGCAGTTCTTC.

V is TRBV28 and J is TRBJ1-1, with a weak D call TRBD1 (6 bases). Looked up from germline, CDR1 is MDHEN and CDR2 is SYDVKM. V lost 5 bases, J lost 11 bases, and 21 bases lay in between. The CDR3 has 14 residues. CDR3 bases: TGTGCCAGCAGTCGGATGACAGGTGGCGGGTCGGCTTTCTTT. Amino acids: CASSRMTGGGSAFF. Supplemented by reference TRBV28 and TRBJ1-1, the full variable domain reads DVKVTQSSRYLVKRTGEKVFLECVQDMDHENMFWYRQDPGLGLRLIYFSYDVKMKEKGDIPEGYSVSREKKERFSLILESASTNQTSMYLCASSRMTGGGSAFFGQGTRLTVV.

This chain joins TRBV28 and TRBJ1-2; D gene uncertain. The CDR3 consists of 15 residues. V was cut by 7 bases and J by 4 bases, with 19 bases left in between. The germline V gene has CDR1 MDHEN and CDR2 SYDVKM. The CDR3 DNA reads TGTGCCAGCACCCGTAGCCCACGGGATCTCTATGGCTACACCTTC. Amino acid sequence: CASTRSPRDLYGYTF.

The DNA of the CDR3 is TGCGCCAGCAGCCGTGTGTATAGCGGGAGTGCAGATACGCAGTATTTT. Translated: CASSRVYSGSADTQYF. The rearrangement uses TRBV5-1 and TRBJ2-3, with 9 positions matching TRBD2. Per germline, CDR1 SGHRS and CDR2 YFSETQ. V dropped 4 bases and J dropped 4; count of bases not matched to a gene: 10. The CDR3 spans 16 residues.

The V call is TRBV5-1, the J call TRBJ2-7, with 10 bases lining up with TRBD1. With 1 base clipped from V and 2 bases from J, the junction kept 3 bases outside the gene matches. The CDR3 has 15 amino acids. Germline V gene data show CDR1 as SGHRS and CDR2 as YFSETQ. In DNA, the CDR3 is TGCGCCAGCAGCTTGTGGACAGGGGGGACCTACGAGCAGTACTTC. Amino acids: CASSLWTGGTYEQYF.

The chain combines TRBV7-3 with TRBJ1-1, with D uncertain. The ends were cut back, 5 bases at V and 7 bases at J, with 14 bases in the middle. The CDR3 has 13 amino acids. In germline, CDR1 is SGHTA, CDR2 FQGTGA. The CDR3 here is CASSPRIGVEAFF. The CDR3 coding sequence is TGTGCCAGCAGCCCGAGGATCGGGGTTGAAGCTTTCTTT. The variable domain in full, with the rest retrieved from reference TRBV7-3 and TRBJ1-1, is GAGVSQTPSNKVTEKGKYVELRCDPISGHTALYWYRQSLGQGPEFLIYFQGTGAADDSGLPNDRFFAVRPEGSVSTLKIQRTERGDSAVYLCASSPRIGVEAFFGQGTRLTVV.

V and J are TRBV5-4 and TRBJ2-2; 12 bases are a match to TRBD2. The CDR3 spans 17 residues. J was trimmed by 6 bases and V by 4 bases; bases with no gene match: 10. Germline V CDR1 and CDR2: SGHNT, YYREEE (reference sequence). The CDR3 protein is CASSPQTSGRSSGELFF. The CDR3 nucleotides read TGTGCCAGCAGCCCACAGACTAGCGGGAGAAGTTCCGGGGAGCTGTTTTTT.

The gene calls are TRBV28 and TRBJ2-2; no reliable D call. V was trimmed by 5 bases and J by 4 bases, leaving 14 bases between them. Per germline, CDR1 MDHEN and CDR2 SYDVKM. The CDR3 extends over 15 amino acids. DNA of the CDR3: TGTGCCAGCAGTACAGAGGCCCTATCCACCGGGGAGCTGTTTTTT. It specifies CASSTEALSTGELFF.

This rearrangement joins TRBV5-4 to TRBJ1-1, with D maybe TRBD1 (6 bases). From germline, CDR1 is SGHNT and CDR2 YYREEE (reference sequence). V dropped 2 bases and J dropped 4 bases, with 15 bases sitting between them. There are 15 residues in the CDR3. The CDR3 is CASSFGGAMGTEAFF. The DNA for the CDR3 is TGTGCCAGCAGCTTTGGGGGGGCGATGGGCACTGAAGCTTTCTTT.

The chain links TRBV5-6 to TRBJ1-2; tentative D call: TRBD1 (5 bases). Germline V gene sequence: CDR1 SGHDT, CDR2 YYEEEE. Trimming removed 2 bases from V and 0 bases from J, with 11 bases in between. The CDR3 sequence is 15 residues long. The CDR3 reads CASSLGQGTNYGYTF. CDR3 nucleotides: TGTGCCAGCAGCTTAGGTCAGGGAACTAACTATGGCTACACCTTC. Full variable domain (missing parts from reference TRBV5-6 and TRBJ1-2): DAGVTQSPTHLIKTRGQQVTLRCSPKSGHDTVSWYQQALGQGPQFIFQYYEEEERQRGNFPDRFSGHQFPNYSSELNVNALLLGDSALYLCASSLGQGTNYGYTFGSGTRLTVV.

The CDR3 coding sequence is TGTGCCAGCAGCCGACAGGAGAACACTGAAGCTTTCTTT. Translated: CASSRQENTEAFF. The chain joins TRBV7-3 to TRBJ1-1; D is perhaps TRBD1 (6 bases). The CDR3 covers 13 residues. V was cut by 5 bases and J by 1 base, with 8 bases left in between. Germline V gene lookup returns CDR1 SGHTA and CDR2 FQGTGA. The full variable domain, rest sourced from reference TRBV7-3 and TRBJ1-1, is GAGVSQTPSNKVTEKGKYVELRCDPISGHTALYWYRQSLGQGPEFLIYFQGTGAADDSGLPNDRFFAVRPEGSVSTLKIQRTERGDSAVYLCASSRQENTEAFFGQGTRLTVV.

This clone was counted once. CDR3 amino acids: CASSSGGLNTEAFF. The DNA of the CDR3 is TGTGCCAGCAGCTCCGGTGGTCTGAACACTGAAGCTTTCTTT. V gene TRBV9 combines with J gene TRBJ1-1; no clear D. V lost 4 bases and J 0 bases, leaving 10 bases between the germline ends. The CDR3 runs to 14 residues. Germline values: CDR1 SGDLS, CDR2 YYNGEE.

The chain combines TRBV27 with TRBJ1-6; weak D call: TRBD1 (5 bases). Germline V gene lookup returns CDR1 MNHEY and CDR2 SMNVEV (reference sequence). CDR3 size: 13 residues. The V and J ends lost 6 bases and 8 bases respectively, with 11 bases between them. Here the CDR3 reads CASRGQGDSPLHF. The CDR3, as DNA: TGTGCCAGCAGGGGCCAGGGAGATTCACCCCTCCACTTT.

The V and J genes are TRBV4-1 and TRBJ2-3, with 8 bases that match TRBD1. Trimming took 5 bases from V and 3 from J; bases not matched to a gene: 13. This CDR3 comprises 17 residues. Germline values: CDR1 MGHRA, CDR2 YSYEKL. CDR3 sequence reads: CASSLKSGTGPTDTQYF. The CDR3 DNA follows: TGCGCCAGCAGCTTAAAGTCGGGGACAGGCCCTACAGATACGCAGTATTTT.

J is TRBJ2-1 and V is TRBV9, with TRBD2 identical over 8 bases. Germline CDR1 reads SGDLS; CDR2 reads YYNGEE. V lost 1 base to trimming and J lost 6 bases; unmatched junction nucleotides: 6. The CDR3 spans 15 residues. The CDR3 region has the DNA TGTGCCAGCAGCGTATCACGGGGGGGCGTCAATGAGCAGTTCTTC. It codes for CASSVSRGGVNEQFF.